This T cell receptor beta chain was identified in a study of technical replicates of blood from several donors. Clones were read by immunoSEQ multiplex PCR, and TCRdb kept only the in-frame ones, dropping some. The data hold 50,000 to 70,000 clones, with 85% to 95% observed a single time. This CDR3 has 16 residues. Germline loops: CDR1 SGHDT, CDR2 YYEEEE. V shed 5 bases and J 5 bases; nucleotides not matched to a gene: 13. The receptor comes from a human donor in good health. Some clones in this sample may be carry-over from other donors' samples. The chain has TRBV5-6 and TRBJ2-5; TRBD2 matches 9 bases. Input material: PBMCs. The CDR3, as DNA: TGTGCCAGCAGTCCAATAGCGGGAGAAGCAAGGGAGACCCAGTACTTC. Translated, it gives CASSPIAGEARETQYF.